The 21 T cell receptor beta chains presented below share a single source sample, sequenced in a study of blood T cell dynamics during melanoma immunotherapy. The repertoire was sequenced with immunoSEQ multiplex PCR; TCRdb's copy has only in-frame clones and lacks some. The table records fewer than 4,500 clones, under 90% of them present only once. Time point reported: pre-treatment baseline. Sample: blood, taken from a patient treated with checkpoint blockade. Receptor source: a human donor with melanoma.

The chain combines TRBV6-5 with TRBJ1-2; D gene ambiguous. The germline CDR1 and CDR2 sequences are MNHEY and SVGAGI. The length of the CDR3 is 14 residues. Between the trimmed V and J ends, which lost 6 bases and 2 bases, there was a span of 13 bases. CDR3 nucleotides: TGTGCCAGCAGGGACTGGGGTGCCAACTATGGCTACACCTTC. Its translation: CASRDWGANYGYTF.

This clone was detected once. The chain couples TRBV29-1 to TRBJ1-1; 7 bases agree with TRBD1. This CDR3 is built from 15 residues. With 4 bases clipped from V and 5 bases from J, the junction kept 13 bases outside the gene matches. Germline V lookup: CDR1 SQVTM, CDR2 ANQGSEA. This chain's CDR3 is CSVGPPSTGRTEAFF. CDR3 nucleotides: TGCAGCGTTGGCCCCCCTTCGACAGGGCGGACTGAAGCTTTCTTT.

The V gene is TRBV4-2, the J gene TRBJ2-7; TRBD1 is a possible D gene (6 bases). This CDR3 has 15 residues. Germline V CDR1 and CDR2: LGHNA, YNFKEQ. Trimming shortened V by 1 base and J by 6 bases, and 16 bases separated the two germline ends. CDR3 coding DNA: TGTGCCAGCAGCCAAGGACTGGGGGCGTCCCTCGAGCAGTACTTC. Residues: CASSQGLGASLEQYF.

The count of this clone is one. The chain carries TRBV27 and TRBJ1-6; no reliable D call. The CDR3 is made up of 15 amino acids. In germline, CDR1 is MNHEY, CDR2 SMNVEV (reference sequence). Trimming took off 5 bases at V and 3 bases at J, with 11 bases between the two ends. CDR3 region: CASSPRHFYNSPLHF. CDR3 in DNA: TGTGCCAGCAGTCCCCGACACTTCTATAATTCACCCCTCCACTTT.

The rearrangement uses TRBV30 and TRBJ1-2; no reliable D call. The germline gives CDR1 GTSNPN, CDR2 SVGIG (reference sequence). The CDR3 loop spans 14 amino acids. The V gene lost 5 bases and the J gene lost 0 bases, with 13 bases spanning the gap. This chain's CDR3 is CAWALRLANYGYTF. The CDR3 DNA reads as TGTGCCTGGGCGCTAAGGCTAGCTAACTATGGCTACACCTTC.

The V call is TRBV7-9, the J call TRBJ1-4; TRBD1 matches at 11 bases. Germline assignment: CDR1 SEHNR and CDR2 FQNEAQ (reference sequence). This CDR3 region has 19 residues. J was trimmed by 2 bases and V by 3 bases; bases with no gene match: 11. Here the CDR3 reads CASSFLGQGAFRTNEKLFF. CDR3 sequence (DNA): TGTGCCAGCAGCTTTCTTGGACAGGGGGCTTTTCGGACTAATGAAAAACTGTTTTTT.

The J gene is TRBJ2-1, the V gene TRBV27; tentatively, D is TRBD2 (6 bases). V shed 6 bases and J shed 9 bases, with 18 bases lying between them. Germline assignment: CDR1 MNHEY and CDR2 SMNVEV (reference sequence). The CDR3 covers 14 residues. CDR3: CASSLHGGDGEQFF. The CDR3 DNA reads TGTGCCAGCAGCCTCCACGGGGGAGACGGTGAGCAGTTCTTC.

The chain combines TRBV29-1 with TRBJ2-7; no clear D. In germline, CDR1 is SQVTM, CDR2 ANQGSEA. This CDR3 comprises 11 residues. V dropped 4 bases and J dropped 3 bases, with 7 bases sitting between them. The CDR3 DNA is TGCAGCGTTGGGACCAACTACGAGCAGTACTTC. Its protein is CSVGTNYEQYF.

The chain couples TRBV6-5 to TRBJ1-1; D gene uncertain. CDR3 length: 15 residues. Per germline, CDR1 MNHEY and CDR2 SVGAGI. V was shortened by 0 bases and J by 3 bases, with 11 bases between the two germline ends. CDR3 amino acids: CASSYSRRQDTEAFF. The DNA of the CDR3 is TGTGCCAGCAGTTACTCCAGGCGGCAAGACACTGAAGCTTTCTTT.

The V gene is TRBV19, the J gene TRBJ2-1; D is uncertain. Germline V gene sequence: CDR1 LNHDA, CDR2 SQIVND (reference sequence). CDR3 length: 11 residues. Trimming removed 7 bases at V and 6 bases at J, with 7 bases between. The CDR3 loop reads CASTRFNEQFF. The CDR3 DNA reads TGTGCCAGTACCAGATTCAATGAGCAGTTCTTC.

CDR3 in amino acids: CASNRMTHQETQYF. The CDR3 bases are TGTGCCAGCAACCGGATGACGCATCAAGAGACCCAGTACTTC. The chain recombines TRBV2 with TRBJ2-5; no clear D gene. Trimming left V 7 bases short and J 2 bases short, with 14 bases between. The CDR3 has 14 amino acids. Germline CDR1 and CDR2: SNHLY and FYNNEI.

The chain employs TRBV7-2 and TRBJ2-5, with D tentatively TRBD1 (6 bases). The J call may be mistaken, given a closer DNA end match to TRBJ2-7. Looked up from germline, CDR1 is SGHTA and CDR2 is FQGNSA. The CDR3 has 15 residues. For the CDR3, the DNA is TGTGCCAGCAGCTGGGACACGGGGCCAGGGTACGAGCAGTACTTC. Translated: CASSWDTGPGYEQYF.

This chain joins TRBV7-2 and TRBJ1-5; D not certain. The V and J ends lost 4 bases and 3 bases respectively, with 13 bases between them. Germline values: CDR1 SGHTA, CDR2 FQGNSA. This CDR3 region has 15 residues. The CDR3 sequence is CASSSETGNNQPQHF. The CDR3 DNA sequence: TGTGCCAGCAGCTCTGAGACGGGTAACAATCAGCCCCAGCATTTT.

The table lists this clone with a few counts. This chain joins TRBV7-9 and TRBJ1-2, with D perhaps matching TRBD1 (5 bases). Germline CDR1 is SEHNR and CDR2 is FQNEAQ (reference sequence). Trimming left V 5 bases short and J 3 bases short, with 13 bases between. CDR3 length equals 14 residues. DNA for the CDR3: TGTGCCAGCAGCCAGCTGGCGGGGGACTATGGCTACACCTTC. It specifies CASSQLAGDYGYTF.

V is TRBV19 and J is TRBJ2-7, with 8 positions matching TRBD2. This CDR3 spans 15 amino acids. Trimming cost V 5 bases and J 2 bases; bases outside gene matches: 8. Per germline, CDR1 LNHDA and CDR2 SQIVND (reference sequence). Here the CDR3 DNA reads TGTGCCAGTAGTCTTCGGGGGGGATCCACCTACGAGCAGTACTTC. Its protein product is CASSLRGGSTYEQYF.

The CDR3 DNA is TGTGCCAGCGGGGAAGGGGTGGGCTACGAGCAGTACTTC. Translating it yields CASGEGVGYEQYF. The chain uses TRBV27 and TRBJ2-5; a possible D gene is TRBD1 (5 bases). The J call may be wrong; the DNA end is better matched by TRBJ2-7. Germline CDR1 is MNHEY and CDR2 is SMNVEV (reference sequence). CDR3 length: 13 amino acids.

This clone showed up just a few times. This chain connects TRBV2 to TRBJ2-7, with 10 bases aligning to TRBD1. The CDR3 runs to 15 residues. V dropped 2 bases and J dropped 5; count of bases not matched to a gene: 6. Per germline, CDR1 SNHLY and CDR2 FYNNEI. CDR3 nucleotide sequence: TGTGCCAGCAGTGAACTTGGACAGGGGGTAAACGAGCAGTACTTC. The encoded protein is CASSELGQGVNEQYF.

The chain carries TRBV7-9 and TRBJ2-7, with a tentative D call TRBD2 (7 bases). This CDR3 spans 14 amino acids. Trimming left V 1 base short and J 7 bases short, with 14 bases between. CDR1 and CDR2 (germline): SEHNR, FQNEAQ (reference sequence). DNA for the CDR3: TGTGCCAGCAGCTTAGAAGGGGGGGCGAGGGAGCAGTACTTC. Translated: CASSLEGGAREQYF.

The chain has TRBV7-8 and TRBJ2-7; D remains unclear. The germline V gene has CDR1 SGHVS and CDR2 FQNEAQ. This CDR3 spans 16 amino acids. The V and J ends lost 5 bases and 0 bases respectively, with 17 bases between them. The chain's CDR3 is CASSRLVLSSSYEQYF. The CDR3 nucleotides read TGTGCCAGCAGCCGCCTGGTCCTGAGCTCCTCCTACGAGCAGTACTTC.

The rearrangement uses TRBV5-4 and TRBJ2-7; 9 nucleotides agree with TRBD1. The CDR3 extends over 14 amino acids. Germline trimming cut 0 bases from V and 5 bases from J; bases unmatched to any gene: 3. Germline V gives CDR1 SGHNT, CDR2 YYREEE (reference sequence). The chain's CDR3 is CASSLVGQGDEQYF. The CDR3 DNA sequence: TGTGCCAGCAGCTTGGTGGGACAGGGCGACGAGCAGTACTTC. The whole variable domain, filled in from reference TRBV5-4 and TRBJ2-7, reads ETGVTQSPTHLIKTRGQQVTLRCSSQSGHNTVSWYQQALGQGPQFIFQYYREEENGRGNFPPRFSGLQFPNYSSELNVNALELDDSALYLCASSLVGQGDEQYFGPGTRLTVT.

This chain joins TRBV6-1 and TRBJ1-2; 7 bases are a match to TRBD1. Germline trimming cut 3 bases from V and 2 bases from J; bases unmatched to any gene: 0. The CDR3 is 13 residues long. Germline values: CDR1 MNHNS, CDR2 SASEGT. CDR3 bases: TGTGCCAGCAGTGAGGGACAGAACTATGGCTACACCTTC. This translates into CASSEGQNYGYTF.